This T cell receptor (beta chain) came from a study of blood T cell repertoires in COVID-19. The assay was immunoSEQ multiplex PCR, and TCRdb's table has in-frame clones only and misses some. The table has about 15,000 clones, around four fifths seen once. The CDR3 length is 16 residues. Trimming pared 4 bases from V and 7 bases from J, leaving 22 bases between. Germline V gene data show CDR1 as LGHNA and CDR2 as YSLEER. This sequence originates from a man in his 70s with acute or convalescent COVID-19. The V call is TRBV4-3, the J call TRBJ1-2; TRBD1 is a possible D gene (6 bases). Sample: peripheral blood. As DNA, the CDR3 is TGCGCCAGCAGCCCTACAGCCACCACAGGGATGGGTGGCTACACCTTC. This sequence encodes CASSPTATTGMGGYTF.